This T cell receptor beta chain was captured in a study of blood T cell repertoires in COVID-19. The overall study: COVID-19 samples, acute and convalescent, were from the United States, Italy and Spain.

This clone was found once. In the original analysis: Cell counts per sample came from amplifying reference gene primers. TCRdb's table, derived via immunoSEQ multiplex PCR, lists solely in-frame clones and lacks some. Clone size and V and J calls were adopted from that table, with D and trimming inferred from the DNA. Of roughly 300,000 clones in the sample, roughly nine tenths were seen once. The receptor was derived from a woman in her twenties or thirties with COVID-19, enrolled during active disease. Sequenced material: peripheral blood.

In DNA, the CDR3 is TGTGCCAGCAGCCAAGATGAGGTCAGGACAGGGCCCTACGAGCAGTACTTC. Its protein product is CASSQDEVRTGPYEQYF. This chain links TRBV4-2 with TRBJ2-7, with 8 bases fitting TRBD1. The CDR3 runs to 17 residues. With 0 bases clipped from V and 2 bases from J, the junction kept 9 bases outside the gene matches. In germline, CDR1 is LGHNA, CDR2 YNFKEQ.